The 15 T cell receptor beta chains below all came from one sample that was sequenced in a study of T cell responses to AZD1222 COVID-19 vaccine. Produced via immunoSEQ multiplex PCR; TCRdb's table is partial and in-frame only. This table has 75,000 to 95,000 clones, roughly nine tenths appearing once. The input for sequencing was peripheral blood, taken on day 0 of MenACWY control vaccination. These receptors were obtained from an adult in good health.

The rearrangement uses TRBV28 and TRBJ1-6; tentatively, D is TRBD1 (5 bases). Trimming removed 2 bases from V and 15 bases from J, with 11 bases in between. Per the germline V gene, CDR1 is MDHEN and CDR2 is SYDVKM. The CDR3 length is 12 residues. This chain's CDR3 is CASSLGTRGLHF. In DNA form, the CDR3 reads TGTGCCAGCAGTTTAGGGACCCGTGGCCTCCACTTT.

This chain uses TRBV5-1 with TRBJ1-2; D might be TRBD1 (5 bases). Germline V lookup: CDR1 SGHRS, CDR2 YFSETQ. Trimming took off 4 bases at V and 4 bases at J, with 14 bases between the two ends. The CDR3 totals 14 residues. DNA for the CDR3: TGCGCCAGCAGCGACCTCGGGGGAACCTATGGCTACACCTTC. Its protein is CASSDLGGTYGYTF.

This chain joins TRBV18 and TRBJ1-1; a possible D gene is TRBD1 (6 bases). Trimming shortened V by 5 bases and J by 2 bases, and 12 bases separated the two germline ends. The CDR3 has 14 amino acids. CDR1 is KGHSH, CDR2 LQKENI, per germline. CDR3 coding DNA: TGTGCCAGCTCATTCGACAGGAGTAACACTGAAGCTTTCTTT. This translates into CASSFDRSNTEAFF.

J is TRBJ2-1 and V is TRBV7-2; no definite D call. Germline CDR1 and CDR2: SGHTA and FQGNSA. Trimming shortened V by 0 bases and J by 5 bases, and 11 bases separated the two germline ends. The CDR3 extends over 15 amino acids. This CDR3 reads CASSLAGSNNNEQFF. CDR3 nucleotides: TGTGCCAGCAGCTTAGCGGGATCTAATAACAATGAGCAGTTCTTC.

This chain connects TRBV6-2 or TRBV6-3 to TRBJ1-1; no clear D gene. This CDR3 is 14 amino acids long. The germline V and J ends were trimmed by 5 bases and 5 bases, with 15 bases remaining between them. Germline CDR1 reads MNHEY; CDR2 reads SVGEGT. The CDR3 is CASSPHNKGTEAFF. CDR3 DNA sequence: TGTGCCAGCAGTCCCCACAACAAGGGAACTGAAGCTTTCTTT.

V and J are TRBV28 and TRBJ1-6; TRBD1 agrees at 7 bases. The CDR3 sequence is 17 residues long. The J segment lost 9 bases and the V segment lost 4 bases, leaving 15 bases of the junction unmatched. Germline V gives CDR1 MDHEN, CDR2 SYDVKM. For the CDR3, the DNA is TGTGCCAGCAGTTCGGTCAACAGGGGTAGGGGAAGTTCACCCCTCCACTTT. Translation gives CASSSVNRGRGSSPLHF.

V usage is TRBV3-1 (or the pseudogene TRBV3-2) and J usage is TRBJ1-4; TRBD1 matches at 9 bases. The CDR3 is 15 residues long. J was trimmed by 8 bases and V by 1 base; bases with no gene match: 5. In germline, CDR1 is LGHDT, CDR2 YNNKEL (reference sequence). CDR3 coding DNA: TGTGCCAGCAGCCAAGGGACAGGGGACGGGGAAAAACTGTTTTTT. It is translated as CASSQGTGDGEKLFF.

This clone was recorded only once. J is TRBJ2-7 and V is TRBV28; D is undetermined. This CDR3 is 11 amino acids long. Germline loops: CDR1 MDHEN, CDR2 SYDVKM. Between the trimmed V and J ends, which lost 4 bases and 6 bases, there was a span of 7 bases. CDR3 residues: CASSSRFEQYF. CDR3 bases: TGTGCCAGCAGTTCAAGGTTCGAGCAGTACTTC.

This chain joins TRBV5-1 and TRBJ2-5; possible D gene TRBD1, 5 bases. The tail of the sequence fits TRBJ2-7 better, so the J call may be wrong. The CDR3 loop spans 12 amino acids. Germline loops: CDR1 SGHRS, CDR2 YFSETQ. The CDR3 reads CASRSDSYEQYF. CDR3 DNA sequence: TGCGCCAGCAGATCCGACAGCTACGAGCAGTACTTC.

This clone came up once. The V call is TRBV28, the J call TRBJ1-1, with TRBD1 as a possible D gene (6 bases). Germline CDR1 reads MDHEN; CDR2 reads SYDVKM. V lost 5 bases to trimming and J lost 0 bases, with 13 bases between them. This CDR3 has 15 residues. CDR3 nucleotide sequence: TGTGCCAGCAGTGAGTCAGGGGTCGTGAACACTGAAGCTTTCTTT. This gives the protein CASSESGVVNTEAFF.

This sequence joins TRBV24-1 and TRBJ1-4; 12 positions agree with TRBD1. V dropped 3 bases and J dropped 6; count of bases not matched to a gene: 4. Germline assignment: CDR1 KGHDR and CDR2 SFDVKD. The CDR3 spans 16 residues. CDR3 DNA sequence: TGTGCCACCAGTGATGCGGGACAGGGGGCACATGAAAAACTGTTTTTT. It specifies CATSDAGQGAHEKLFF.

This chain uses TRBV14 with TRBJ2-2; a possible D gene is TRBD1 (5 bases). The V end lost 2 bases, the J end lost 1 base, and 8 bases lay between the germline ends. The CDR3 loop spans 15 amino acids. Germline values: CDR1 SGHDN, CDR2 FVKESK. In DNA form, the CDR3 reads TGTGCCAGCAGCCAACTCAGGGTGAACACCGGGGAGCTGTTTTTT. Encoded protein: CASSQLRVNTGELFF.

The CDR3 coding sequence is TGTGCCAGCAGGAGCGGGGCCTACAATGAGCAGTTCTTC. The encoded protein is CASRSGAYNEQFF. The chain carries TRBV2 and TRBJ2-1; TRBD2 matches 7 bases. The germline V gene has CDR1 SNHLY and CDR2 FYNNEI. There are 13 residues in the CDR3. J lost 2 bases, V lost 6 bases, and 1 base had no gene match.

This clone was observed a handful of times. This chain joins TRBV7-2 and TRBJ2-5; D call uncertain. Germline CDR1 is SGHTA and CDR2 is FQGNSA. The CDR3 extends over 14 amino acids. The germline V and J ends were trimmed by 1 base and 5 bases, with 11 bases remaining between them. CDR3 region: CASSLEEISETQYF. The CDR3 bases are TGTGCCAGCAGCTTAGAAGAGATATCGGAGACCCAGTACTTC.

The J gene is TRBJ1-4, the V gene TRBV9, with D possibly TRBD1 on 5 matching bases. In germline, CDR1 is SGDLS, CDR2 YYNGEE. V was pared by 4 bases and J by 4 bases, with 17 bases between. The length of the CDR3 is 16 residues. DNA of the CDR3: TGTGCCAGCAGCTCGCCAGGGCCGGGCAGTAATGAAAAACTGTTTTTT. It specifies CASSSPGPGSNEKLFF. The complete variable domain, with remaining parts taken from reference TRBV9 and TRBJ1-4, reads DSGVTQTPKHLITATGQRVTLRCSPRSGDLSVYWYQQSLDQGLQFLIQYYNGEERAKGNILERFSAQQFPDLHSELNLSSLELGDSALYFCASSSPGPGSNEKLFFGSGTQLSVL.